This record looks at one T cell receptor beta chain sequence and its context. The sample is drawn from a study of T cell changes during pregnancy in multiple sclerosis. V lost 5 bases to trimming and J lost 3 bases, with 11 bases between them. Per germline, CDR1 SGHVS and CDR2 FQNEAQ. The CDR3 totals 15 residues. This table comes from immunoSEQ multiplex PCR, and its TCRdb copy is limited to in-frame clones, with some not included. Among 75,000 to 80,000 clones listed, about 88% were seen once. This rearrangement joins TRBV7-8 to TRBJ2-6; D possibly corresponds to TRBD2 (5 bases). The specimen comprised peripheral blood, sampled before pregnancy. This clonotype was obtained from a female donor with multiple sclerosis, enrolled in a pregnancy study. CDR3 sequence: CASSLRLSGANVLTF. In nucleotides, the CDR3 is TGTGCCAGCAGCCTAAGACTAAGTGGGGCCAACGTCCTGACTTTC.